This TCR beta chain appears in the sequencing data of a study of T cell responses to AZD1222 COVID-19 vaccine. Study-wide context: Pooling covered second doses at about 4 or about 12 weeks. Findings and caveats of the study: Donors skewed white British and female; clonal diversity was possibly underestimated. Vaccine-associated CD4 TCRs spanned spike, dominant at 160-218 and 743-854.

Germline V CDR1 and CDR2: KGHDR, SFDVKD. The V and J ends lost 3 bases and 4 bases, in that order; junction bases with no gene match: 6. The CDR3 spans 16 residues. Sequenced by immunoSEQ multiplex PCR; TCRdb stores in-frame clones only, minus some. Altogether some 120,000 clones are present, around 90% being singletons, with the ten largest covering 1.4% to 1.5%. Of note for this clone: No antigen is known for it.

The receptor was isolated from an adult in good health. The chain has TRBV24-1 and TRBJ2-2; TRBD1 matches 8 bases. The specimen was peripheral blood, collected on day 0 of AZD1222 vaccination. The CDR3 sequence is CATSDPGGRGTGELFF. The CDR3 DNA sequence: TGTGCCACCAGTGATCCAGGGGGCCGCGGCACCGGGGAGCTGTTTTTT.